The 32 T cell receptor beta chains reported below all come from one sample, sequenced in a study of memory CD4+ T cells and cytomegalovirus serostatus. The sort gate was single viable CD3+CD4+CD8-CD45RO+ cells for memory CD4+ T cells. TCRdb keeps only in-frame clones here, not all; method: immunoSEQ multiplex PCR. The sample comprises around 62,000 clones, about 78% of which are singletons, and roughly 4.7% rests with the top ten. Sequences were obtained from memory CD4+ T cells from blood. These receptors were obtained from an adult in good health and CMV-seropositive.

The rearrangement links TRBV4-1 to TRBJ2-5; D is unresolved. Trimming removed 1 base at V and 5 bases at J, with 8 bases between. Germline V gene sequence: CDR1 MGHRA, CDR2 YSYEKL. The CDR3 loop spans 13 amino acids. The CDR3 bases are TGCGCCAGCAGCCAAGTTCCGCGGGAGACCCAGTACTTC. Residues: CASSQVPRETQYF.

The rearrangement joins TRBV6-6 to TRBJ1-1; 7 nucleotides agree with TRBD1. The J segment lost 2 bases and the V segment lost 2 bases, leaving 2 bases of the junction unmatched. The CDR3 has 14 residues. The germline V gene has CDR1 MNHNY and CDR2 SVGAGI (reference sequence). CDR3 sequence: CASSYGTVNTEAFF. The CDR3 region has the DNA TGTGCCAGCAGTTACGGGACAGTAAACACTGAAGCTTTCTTT.

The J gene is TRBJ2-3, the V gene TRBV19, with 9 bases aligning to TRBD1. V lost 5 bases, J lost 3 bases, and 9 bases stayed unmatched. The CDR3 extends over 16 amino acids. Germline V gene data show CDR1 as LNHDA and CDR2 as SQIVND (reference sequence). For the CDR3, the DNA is TGTGCCAGTAGTCTCTCCACAGGGGGCGAGACAGATACGCAGTATTTT. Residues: CASSLSTGGETDTQYF.

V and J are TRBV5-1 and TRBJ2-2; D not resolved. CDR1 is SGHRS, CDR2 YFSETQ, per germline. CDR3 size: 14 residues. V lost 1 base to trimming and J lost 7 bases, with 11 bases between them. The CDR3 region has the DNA TGCGCCAGCAGCTTGAACTACGGTGGCGGGGAGCTGTTTTTT. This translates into CASSLNYGGGELFF. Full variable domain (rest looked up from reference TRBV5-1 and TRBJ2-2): KAGVTQTPRYLIKTRGQQVTLSCSPISGHRSVSWYQQTPGQGLQFLFEYFSETQRNKGNFPGRFSGRQFSNSRSEMNVSTLELGDSALYLCASSLNYGGGELFFGEGSRLTVL.

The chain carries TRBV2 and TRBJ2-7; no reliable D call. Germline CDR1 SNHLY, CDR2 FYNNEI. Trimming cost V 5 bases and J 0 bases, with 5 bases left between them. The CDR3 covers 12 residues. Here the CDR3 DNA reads TGTGCCAGCAGTCGAGACTCCTACGAGCAGTACTTC. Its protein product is CASSRDSYEQYF.

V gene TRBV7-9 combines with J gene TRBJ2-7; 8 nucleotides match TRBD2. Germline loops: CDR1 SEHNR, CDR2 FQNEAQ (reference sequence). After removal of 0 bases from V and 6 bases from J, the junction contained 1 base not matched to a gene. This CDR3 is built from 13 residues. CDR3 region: CASSLATSGEQYF. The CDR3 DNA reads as TGTGCCAGCAGCTTAGCAACTAGCGGCGAGCAGTACTTC.

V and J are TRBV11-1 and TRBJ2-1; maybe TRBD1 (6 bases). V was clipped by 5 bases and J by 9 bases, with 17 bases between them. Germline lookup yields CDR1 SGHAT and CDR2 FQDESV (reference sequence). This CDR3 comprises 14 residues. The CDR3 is CASSMERKGGEQFF. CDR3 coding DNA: TGTGCCAGCAGCATGGAGCGGAAAGGGGGTGAGCAGTTCTTC.

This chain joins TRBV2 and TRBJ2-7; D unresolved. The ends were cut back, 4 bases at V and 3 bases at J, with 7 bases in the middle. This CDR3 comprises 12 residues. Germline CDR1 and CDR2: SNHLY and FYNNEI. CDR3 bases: TGTGCCAGCAGTGTGGGGAACTACGAGCAGTACTTC. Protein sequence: CASSVGNYEQYF. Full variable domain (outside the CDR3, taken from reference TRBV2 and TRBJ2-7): EPEVTQTPSHQVTQMGQEVILRCVPISNHLYFYWYRQILGQKVEFLVSFYNNEISEKSEIFDDQFSVERPDGSNFTLKIRSTKLEDSAMYFCASSVGNYEQYFGPGTRLTVT.

The CDR3 region is CASSQGRGLGQPQHF. DNA for the CDR3: TGCGCCAGCAGCCAAGGCAGGGGTCTAGGACAGCCCCAGCATTTT. This rearrangement joins TRBV4-1 to TRBJ1-5, with a tentative D call TRBD1 (6 bases). Germline V lookup: CDR1 MGHRA, CDR2 YSYEKL. V was trimmed by 1 base and J by 7 bases, leaving 14 bases between them. CDR3 size: 15 residues.

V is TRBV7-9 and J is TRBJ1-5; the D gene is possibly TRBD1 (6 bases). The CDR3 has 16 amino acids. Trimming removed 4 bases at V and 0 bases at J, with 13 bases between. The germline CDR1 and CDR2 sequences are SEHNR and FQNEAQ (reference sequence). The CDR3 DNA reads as TGTGCCAGCAGCTCCTACAGGGTTGGTAGCAATCAGCCCCAGCATTTT. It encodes CASSSYRVGSNQPQHF.

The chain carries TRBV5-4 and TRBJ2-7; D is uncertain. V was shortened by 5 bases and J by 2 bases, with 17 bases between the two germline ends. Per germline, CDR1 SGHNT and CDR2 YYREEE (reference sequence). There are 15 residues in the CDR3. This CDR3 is CASRPESTFPYEQYF. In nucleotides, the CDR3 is TGTGCCAGCAGACCAGAAAGTACATTCCCCTACGAGCAGTACTTC.

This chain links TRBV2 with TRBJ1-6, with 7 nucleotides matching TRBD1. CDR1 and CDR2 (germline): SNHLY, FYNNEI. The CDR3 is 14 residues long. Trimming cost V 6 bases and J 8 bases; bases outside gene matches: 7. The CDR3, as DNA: TGTGCCAGCAGCTTGGGACAGAAGGATTCACCCCTCCACTTT. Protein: CASSLGQKDSPLHF.

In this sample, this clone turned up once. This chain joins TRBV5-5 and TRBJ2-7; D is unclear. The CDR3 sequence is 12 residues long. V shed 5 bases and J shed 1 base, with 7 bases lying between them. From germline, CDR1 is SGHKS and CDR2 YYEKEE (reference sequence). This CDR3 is CASSPYSYEQYF. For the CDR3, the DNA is TGTGCCAGCAGTCCTTATTCCTACGAGCAGTACTTC. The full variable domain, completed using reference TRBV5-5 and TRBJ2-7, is DAGVTQSPTHLIKTRGQQVTLRCSPISGHKSVSWYQQVLGQGPQFIFQYYEKEERGRGNFPDRFSARQFPNYSSELNVNALLLGDSALYLCASSPYSYEQYFGPGTRLTVT.

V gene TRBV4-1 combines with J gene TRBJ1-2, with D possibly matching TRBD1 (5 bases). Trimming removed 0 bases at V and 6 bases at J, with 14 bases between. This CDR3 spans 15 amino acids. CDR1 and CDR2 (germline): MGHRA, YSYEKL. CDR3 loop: CASSQEWAGRHGYTF. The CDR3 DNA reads TGCGCCAGCAGCCAAGAGTGGGCAGGGCGCCATGGCTACACCTTC.

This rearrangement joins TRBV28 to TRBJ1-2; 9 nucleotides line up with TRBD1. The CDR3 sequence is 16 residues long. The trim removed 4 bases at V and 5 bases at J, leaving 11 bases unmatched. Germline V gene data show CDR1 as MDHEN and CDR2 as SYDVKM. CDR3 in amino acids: CASSSTGQGFPYGYTF. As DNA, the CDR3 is TGTGCCAGCAGTTCCACCGGACAGGGGTTCCCGTATGGCTACACCTTC.

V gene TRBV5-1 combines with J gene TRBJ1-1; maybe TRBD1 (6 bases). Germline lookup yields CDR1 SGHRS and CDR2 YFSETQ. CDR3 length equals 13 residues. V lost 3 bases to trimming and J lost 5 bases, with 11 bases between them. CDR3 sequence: CASSSRDNTEAFF. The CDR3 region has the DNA TGCGCCAGCAGCTCCCGGGACAATACTGAAGCTTTCTTT.

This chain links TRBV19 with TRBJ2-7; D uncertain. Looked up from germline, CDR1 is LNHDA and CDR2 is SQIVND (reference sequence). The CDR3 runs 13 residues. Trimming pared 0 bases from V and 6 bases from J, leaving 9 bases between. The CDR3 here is CASSIDPVAEQYF. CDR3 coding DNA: TGTGCCAGTAGTATAGATCCCGTGGCCGAGCAGTACTTC.

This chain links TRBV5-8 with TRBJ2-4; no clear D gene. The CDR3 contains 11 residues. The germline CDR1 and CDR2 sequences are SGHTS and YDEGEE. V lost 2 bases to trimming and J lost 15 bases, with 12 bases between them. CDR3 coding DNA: TGTGCCAGCAGCTTAGTAGCTAGTCGGTACTTC. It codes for CASSLVASRYF.

The CDR3 here is CASSKMRGGEQYF. The DNA of the CDR3 is TGTGCCAGCAGCAAGATGAGGGGGGGCGAGCAGTACTTC. The chain combines TRBV5-6 with TRBJ2-7, with TRBD2 as a possible D gene (7 bases). V was clipped by 4 bases and J by 6 bases, with 14 bases between them. The CDR3 is made up of 13 amino acids. Germline V gives CDR1 SGHDT, CDR2 YYEEEE.

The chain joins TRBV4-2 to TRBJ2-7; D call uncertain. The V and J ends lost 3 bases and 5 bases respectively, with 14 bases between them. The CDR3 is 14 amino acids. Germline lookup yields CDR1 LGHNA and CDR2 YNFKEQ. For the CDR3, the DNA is TGTGCCAGCAGCCAGGCGAGCGTGGATCACGAGCAGTACTTC. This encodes CASSQASVDHEQYF.

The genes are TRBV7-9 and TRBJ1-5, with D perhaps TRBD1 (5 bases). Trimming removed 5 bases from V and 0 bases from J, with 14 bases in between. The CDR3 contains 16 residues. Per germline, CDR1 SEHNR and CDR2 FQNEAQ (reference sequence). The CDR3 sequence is CASSDQGSYSNQPQHF. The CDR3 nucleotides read TGTGCCAGCAGCGATCAGGGTTCATATAGCAATCAGCCCCAGCATTTT.

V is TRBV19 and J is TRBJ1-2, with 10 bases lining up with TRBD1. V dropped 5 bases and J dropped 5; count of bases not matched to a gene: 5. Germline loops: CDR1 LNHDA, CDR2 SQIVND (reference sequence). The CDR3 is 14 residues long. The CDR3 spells CASSSRTGGYGYTF. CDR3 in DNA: TGTGCCAGTAGTTCAAGGACAGGGGGATATGGCTACACCTTC. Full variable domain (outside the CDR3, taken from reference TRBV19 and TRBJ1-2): DGGITQSPKYLFRKEGQNVTLSCEQNLNHDAMYWYRQDPGQGLRLIYYSQIVNDFQKGDIAEGYSVSREKKESFPLTVTSAQKNPTAFYLCASSSRTGGYGYTFGSGTRLTVV.

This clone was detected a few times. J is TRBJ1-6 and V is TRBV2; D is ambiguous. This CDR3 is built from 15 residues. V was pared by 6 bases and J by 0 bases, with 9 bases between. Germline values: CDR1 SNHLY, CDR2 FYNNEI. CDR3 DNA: TGTGCCAGCAGCGGTGAACTCTCCTATAATTCACCCCTCCACTTT. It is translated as CASSGELSYNSPLHF.

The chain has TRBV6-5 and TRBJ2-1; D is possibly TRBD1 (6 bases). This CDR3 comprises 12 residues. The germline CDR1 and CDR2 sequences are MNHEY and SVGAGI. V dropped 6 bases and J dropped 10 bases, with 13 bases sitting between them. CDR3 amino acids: CASRNFGGEQFF. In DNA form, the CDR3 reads TGTGCCAGCAGGAATTTTGGGGGCGAGCAGTTCTTC.

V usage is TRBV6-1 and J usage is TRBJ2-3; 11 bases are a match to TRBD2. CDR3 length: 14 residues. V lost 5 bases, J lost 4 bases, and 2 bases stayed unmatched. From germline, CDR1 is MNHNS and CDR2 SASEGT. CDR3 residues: CASSNSGGADTQYF. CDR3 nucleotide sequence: TGTGCCAGCAGTAATAGCGGGGGGGCAGATACGCAGTATTTT.

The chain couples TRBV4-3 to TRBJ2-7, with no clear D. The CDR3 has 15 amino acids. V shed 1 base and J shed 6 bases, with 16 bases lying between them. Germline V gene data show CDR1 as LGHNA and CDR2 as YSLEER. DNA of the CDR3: TGCGCCAGCAGCCAAGTATTGGGTATGCTCGCCGAGCAGTACTTC. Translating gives CASSQVLGMLAEQYF.

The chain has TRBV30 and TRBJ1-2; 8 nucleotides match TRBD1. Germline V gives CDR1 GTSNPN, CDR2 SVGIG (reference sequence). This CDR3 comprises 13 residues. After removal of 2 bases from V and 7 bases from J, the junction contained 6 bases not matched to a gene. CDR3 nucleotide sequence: TGTGCCTGGAGTCTTCCAGGGGGCAGTGGCTACACCTTC. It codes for CAWSLPGGSGYTF.

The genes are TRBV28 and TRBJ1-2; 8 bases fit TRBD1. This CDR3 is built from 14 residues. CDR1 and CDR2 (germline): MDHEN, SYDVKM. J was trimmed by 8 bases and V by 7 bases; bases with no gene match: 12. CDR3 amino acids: CASTRLTGVEGYTF. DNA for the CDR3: TGTGCCAGCACCCGACTGACAGGGGTGGAGGGCTACACCTTC.

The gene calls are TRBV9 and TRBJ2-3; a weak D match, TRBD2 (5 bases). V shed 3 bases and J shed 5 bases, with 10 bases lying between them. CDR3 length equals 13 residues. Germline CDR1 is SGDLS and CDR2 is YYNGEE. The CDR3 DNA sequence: TGTGCCAGCAGCGCGGGAACCTTAGATACGCAGTATTTT. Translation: CASSAGTLDTQYF.

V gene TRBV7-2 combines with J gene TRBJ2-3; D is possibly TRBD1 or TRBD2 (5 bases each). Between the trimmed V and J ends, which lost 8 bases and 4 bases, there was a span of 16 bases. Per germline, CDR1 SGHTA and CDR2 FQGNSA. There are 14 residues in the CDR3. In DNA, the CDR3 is TGTGCCAGCCTCGCCCTCCGAGGGGCAGATACGCAGTATTTT. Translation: CASLALRGADTQYF.

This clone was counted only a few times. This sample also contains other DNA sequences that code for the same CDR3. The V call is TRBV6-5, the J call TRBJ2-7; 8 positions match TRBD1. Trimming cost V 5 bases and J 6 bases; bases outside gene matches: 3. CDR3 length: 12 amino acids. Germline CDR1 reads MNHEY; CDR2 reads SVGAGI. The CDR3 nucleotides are TGTGCCAGCAGTCAAACAGGGGGCGAGCAGTACTTC. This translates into CASSQTGGEQYF.

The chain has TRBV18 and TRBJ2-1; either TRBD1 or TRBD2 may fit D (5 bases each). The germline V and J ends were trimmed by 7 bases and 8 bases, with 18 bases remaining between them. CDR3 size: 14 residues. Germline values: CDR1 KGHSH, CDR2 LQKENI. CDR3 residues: CASYRDRGRDEQFF. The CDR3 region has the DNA TGTGCCAGCTACCGGGACCGAGGGAGAGATGAGCAGTTCTTC.